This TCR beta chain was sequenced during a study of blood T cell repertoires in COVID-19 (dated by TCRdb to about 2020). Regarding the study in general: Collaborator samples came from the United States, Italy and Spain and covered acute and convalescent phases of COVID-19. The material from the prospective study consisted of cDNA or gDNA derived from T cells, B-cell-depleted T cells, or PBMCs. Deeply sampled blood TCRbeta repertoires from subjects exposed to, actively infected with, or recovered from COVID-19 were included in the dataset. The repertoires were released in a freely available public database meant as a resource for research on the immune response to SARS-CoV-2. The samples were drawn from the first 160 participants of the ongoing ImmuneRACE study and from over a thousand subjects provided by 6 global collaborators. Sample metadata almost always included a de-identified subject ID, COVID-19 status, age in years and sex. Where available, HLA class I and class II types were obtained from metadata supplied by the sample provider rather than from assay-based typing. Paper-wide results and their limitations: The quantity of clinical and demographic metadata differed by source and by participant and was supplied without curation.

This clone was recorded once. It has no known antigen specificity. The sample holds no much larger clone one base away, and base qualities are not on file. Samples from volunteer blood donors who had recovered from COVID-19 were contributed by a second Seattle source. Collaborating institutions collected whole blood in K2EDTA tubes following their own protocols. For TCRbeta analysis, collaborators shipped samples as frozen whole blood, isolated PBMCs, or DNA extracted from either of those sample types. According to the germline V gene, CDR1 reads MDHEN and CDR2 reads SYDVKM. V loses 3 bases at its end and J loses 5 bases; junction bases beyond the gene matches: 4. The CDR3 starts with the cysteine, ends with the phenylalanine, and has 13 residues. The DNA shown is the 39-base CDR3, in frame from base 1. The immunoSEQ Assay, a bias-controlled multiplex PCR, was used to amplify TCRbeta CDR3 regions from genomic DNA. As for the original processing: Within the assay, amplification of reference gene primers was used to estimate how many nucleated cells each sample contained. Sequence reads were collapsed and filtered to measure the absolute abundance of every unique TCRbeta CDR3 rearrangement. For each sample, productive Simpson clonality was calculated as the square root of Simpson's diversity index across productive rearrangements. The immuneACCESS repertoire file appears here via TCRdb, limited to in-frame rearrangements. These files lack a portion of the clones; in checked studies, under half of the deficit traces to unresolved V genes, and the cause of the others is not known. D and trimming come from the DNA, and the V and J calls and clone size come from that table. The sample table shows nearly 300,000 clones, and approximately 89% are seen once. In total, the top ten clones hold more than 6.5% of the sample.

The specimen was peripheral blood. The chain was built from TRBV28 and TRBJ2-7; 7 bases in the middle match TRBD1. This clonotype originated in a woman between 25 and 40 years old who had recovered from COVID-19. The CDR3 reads CASSLNRGHEQYF. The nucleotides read TGTGCCAGCAGTTTGAACAGGGGCCACGAGCAGTACTTC.